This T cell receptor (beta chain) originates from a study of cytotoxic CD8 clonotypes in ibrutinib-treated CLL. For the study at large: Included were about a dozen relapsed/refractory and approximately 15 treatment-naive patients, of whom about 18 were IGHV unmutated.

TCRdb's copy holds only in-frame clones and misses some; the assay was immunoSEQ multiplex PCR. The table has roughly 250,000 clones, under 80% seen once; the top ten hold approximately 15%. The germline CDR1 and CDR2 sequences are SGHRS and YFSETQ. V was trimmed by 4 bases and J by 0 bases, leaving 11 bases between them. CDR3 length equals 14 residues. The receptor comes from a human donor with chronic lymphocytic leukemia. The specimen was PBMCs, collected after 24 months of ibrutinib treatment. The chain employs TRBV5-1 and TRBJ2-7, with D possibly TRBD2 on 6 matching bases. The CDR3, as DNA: TGCGCCAGCAGCCTCGGCGGGAACTCCTACGAGCAGTACTTC. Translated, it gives CASSLGGNSYEQYF.